Included here is one T cell receptor (beta chain) sequence, with context. Its antigen is currently unknown. Primers used in a second PCR of about 6 to 11 cycles were a sample-barcoded 5' primer and a J-beta primer mix. All cDNA molecules were each tagged by a template-switch adaptor with 12 random nucleotides. TCRdb used MiXCR to reprocess the 5' RACE reads, holding one entry per CDR3 protein. Of some 1,500,000 distinct CDR3 sequences listed, 35% to 45% are singletons. This entry comes from a study of blood T cells in healthy people across ages. Study observations and caveats: The fall in TCR beta diversity per million T cells was roughly linear with age.

The CDR3 contains 15 residues. Germline lookup yields CDR1 MNHEY and CDR2 SVGEGT. The chain couples TRBV6-2 or TRBV6-3 to TRBJ2-5, with TRBD1 matching over 8 bases. The J call is uncertain, as TRBJ2-7 better fits the DNA end. Sequencing was done on a sample of blood. This TCR was recovered from a woman under 30 in good health. CDR3 nucleotides: TGTGCCAGCAAAGTCGACAGGGGAAGGGCCGCCGAGCAGTACTTC. Translated, it gives CASKVDRGRAAEQYF.